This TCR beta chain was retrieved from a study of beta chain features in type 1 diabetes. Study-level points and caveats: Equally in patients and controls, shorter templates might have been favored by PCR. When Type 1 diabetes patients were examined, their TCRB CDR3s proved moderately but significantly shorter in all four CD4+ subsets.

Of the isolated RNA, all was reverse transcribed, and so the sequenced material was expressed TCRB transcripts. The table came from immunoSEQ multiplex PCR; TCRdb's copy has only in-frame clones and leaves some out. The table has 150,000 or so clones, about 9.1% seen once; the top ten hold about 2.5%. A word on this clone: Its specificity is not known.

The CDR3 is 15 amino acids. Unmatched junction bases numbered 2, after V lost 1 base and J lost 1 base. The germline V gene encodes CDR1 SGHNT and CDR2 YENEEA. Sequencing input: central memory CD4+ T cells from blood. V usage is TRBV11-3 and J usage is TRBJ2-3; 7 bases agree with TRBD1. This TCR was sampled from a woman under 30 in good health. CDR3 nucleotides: TGTGCCAGCAGCTTAGCGGACAGGCGCACAGATACGCAGTATTTT. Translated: CASSLADRRTDTQYF.